This T cell receptor (beta chain) was identified during a study of blood T cells in healthy people across ages. Regarding the study as a whole: Greater diversity and more naive CD4+ cells were seen in long-lived donors than in aged donors.

This clonotype turned up a few times. Its matching antigen is unknown. Sample-barcoded 5' priming and a J-beta primer mix drove a second PCR of roughly 6 to 12 cycles. From the 5' RACE reads, TCRdb called clonotypes with MiXCR, one entry per CDR3 protein. The sample has hundreds of thousands of distinct CDR3 sequences, around 42% seen once. V gave up 4 bases and J gave up 1 base; unmatched junction bases: 7. Germline V gene lookup returns CDR1 LNHNV and CDR2 YYDKDF (reference sequence). The CDR3 runs 16 residues. The sample consisted of blood. The receptor comes from a man in his 60s in good health. The chain combines TRBV15 with TRBJ2-3, with 8 bases identical to TRBD2. Here the CDR3 reads CATSKWSGGRTDTQYF. The DNA of the CDR3 is TGTGCCACCAGCAAATGGAGCGGGGGTCGCACAGATACGCAGTATTTT.